This T cell receptor (beta chain) emerged from a study of OX40 agonist ivuxolimab in advanced cancers. This CDR3 is 14 amino acids long. V was clipped by 1 base and J by 2 bases, with 9 bases between them. CDR1 is SEHNR, CDR2 FQNEAQ, per germline (reference sequence). Some clones are missing from TCRdb's copy, which holds only in-frame ones; the method was immunoSEQ multiplex PCR. The sample carries roughly 63,000 clones, about nine tenths recorded once. Autoimmune disease history or systemic immunosuppression barred patients. This rearrangement joins TRBV7-9 to TRBJ2-7; D is undetermined. The clonotype originates from an adult with an advanced solid tumor such as melanoma, head and neck, liver or kidney cancer. The material sequenced was CD4+ or CD8+ T cells sorted from blood, taken in a trial of the OX40 agonist ivuxolimab. CDR3 nucleotide sequence: TGTGCCAGCAGCTTAGATTTCGGTACCTACGAGCAGTACTTC. It codes for CASSLDFGTYEQYF. The complete variable domain, with remaining parts taken from reference TRBV7-9 and TRBJ2-7, reads DTGVSQNPRHKITKRGQNVTFRCDPISEHNRLYWYRQTLGQGPEFLTYFQNEAQLEKSRLLSDRFSAERPKGSFSTLEIQRTEQGDSAMYLCASSLDFGTYEQYFGPGTRLTVT.